This section outlines one T cell receptor (beta chain) sequence together with its context. The sample is drawn from a study of blood T cell repertoires in COVID-19. Study-level background: Acute and convalescent COVID-19 specimens originated in the United States, Italy and Spain. In each case, the material was cDNA or gDNA derived from T cells, B-cell-depleted T cells, or PBMCs.

Per the original methods: Reference gene primer amplification yielded estimated nucleated cell counts. The repertoire was sequenced with immunoSEQ multiplex PCR; TCRdb's copy has only in-frame clones and lacks some. V, J and clone size are those of that table, while D and trimming were read from the DNA. Of 95,000 to 150,000 clones in the sample, less than 85% were seen once. The CDR3 has 16 residues. V shed 3 bases and J 8 bases; nucleotides not matched to a gene: 11. Per the germline V gene, CDR1 is SGDLS and CDR2 is YYNGEE. The chain joins TRBV9 to TRBJ1-2, with 12 bases matching TRBD1. This receptor was taken from a human donor with acute or convalescent COVID-19. The donor label of this sample is uncertain. Material for sequencing was peripheral blood. CDR3 amino acids: CASSAGWDRGRQGYTF. For the CDR3, the DNA is TGTGCCAGCAGCGCGGGGTGGGACAGGGGGCGACAGGGCTACACCTTC. The full variable domain, its missing parts supplied by reference TRBV9 and TRBJ1-2, is DSGVTQTPKHLITATGQRVTLRCSPRSGDLSVYWYQQSLDQGLQFLIQYYNGEERAKGNILERFSAQQFPDLHSELNLSSLELGDSALYFCASSAGWDRGRQGYTFGSGTRLTVV.